Below are 11 T cell receptor beta chains sequenced from a single sample in a study of post-analysis software for immune sequencing data. Study-wide results and caveats: Controls showed lower frequencies than patients for five TRBV segments, and TRBV5-6, TRBV5-1 and TRBV20-1 were among these.

Unique molecular identifiers had been added to the TCR beta cDNA libraries. TCRdb fed the PCR reads into MiXCR, producing one record per CDR3 protein. The sample lists hundreds of thousands of distinct CDR3 sequences; around 64% were seen once. Their cognate antigens are unknown. The material sequenced was blood. The receptors originated from a girl aged 2-10 years with multiple sclerosis.

The CDR3 coding sequence is TGTGCCAGCAGCCACCTACAGGGGTGGCCCAATTCACCCCTCCACTTT. The encoded protein is CASSHLQGWPNSPLHF. The chain links TRBV3-1 to TRBJ1-6, with 7 positions matching TRBD1. Germline V gene data show CDR1 as LGHDT and CDR2 as YNNKEL (reference sequence). CDR3 size: 16 residues. The trim removed 3 bases at V and 7 bases at J, leaving 9 bases unmatched.

The V call is TRBV4-3, the J call TRBJ1-1; 7 bases agree with TRBD1. The CDR3 sequence is 15 residues long. Germline CDR1 and CDR2: LGHNA and YSLEER. Germline trimming cut 3 bases from V and 0 bases from J; bases unmatched to any gene: 4. The CDR3 loop is CASSQDGTVNTEAFF. Here the CDR3 DNA reads TGCGCCAGCAGCCAGGACGGGACAGTGAACACTGAAGCTTTCTTT.

This clonotype has a single count. The genes are TRBV4-3 and TRBJ2-3; D possibly uses TRBD1 or TRBD2 (5 bases each). With 0 bases removed from V and 3 bases from J, the gap between germline ends came to 19 bases. CDR1 is LGHNA, CDR2 YSLEER, per germline. This CDR3 has 18 residues. CDR3 DNA: TGCGCCAGCAGCCAAGATGCGCCTTCCGGGGCCACAACAGATACGCAGTATTTT. It codes for CASSQDAPSGATTDTQYF.

This clonotype was picked up a small number of times. The chain couples TRBV20-1 to TRBJ1-2; D is perhaps TRBD1 (5 bases). The germline V gene has CDR1 DFQATT and CDR2 SNEGSKA (reference sequence). The CDR3 length is 16 residues. Trimming pared 6 bases from V and 4 bases from J, leaving 24 bases between. CDR3 coding DNA: TGCAGTGCGACAAGTGGGGGGAGGGGCTCCTCCTATGGCTACACCTTC. Protein product: CSATSGGRGSSYGYTF.

The V gene is TRBV7-9, the J gene TRBJ2-5; 7 bases line up with TRBD2. Trimming took 3 bases from V and 0 from J; bases not matched to a gene: 16. The CDR3 is 19 residues long. Germline V CDR1 and CDR2: SEHNR, FQNEAQ (reference sequence). DNA for the CDR3: TGTGCCAGCAGCTTCACCGCGGGGAAATTGACTAGCCACCAAGAGACCCAGTACTTC. This encodes CASSFTAGKLTSHQETQYF. Based on the CDR3 plus reference TRBV7-9 and TRBJ2-5, the full variable domain is DTGVSQNPRHKITKRGQNVTFRCDPISEHNRLYWYRQTLGQGPEFLTYFQNEAQLEKSRLLSDRFSAERPKGSFSTLEIQRTEQGDSAMYLCASSFTAGKLTSHQETQYFGPGTRLLVL.

The V call is TRBV20-1, the J call TRBJ2-1; no reliable D call. The CDR3 runs 13 residues. The germline V gene has CDR1 DFQATT and CDR2 SNEGSKA (reference sequence). The V end was cut by 3 bases, the J end by 4 bases, with 10 bases between. Here the CDR3 DNA reads TGCAGTGCTAGCTTAGGGCTTTACAATGAGCAGTTCTTC. It translates to CSASLGLYNEQFF.

The genes are TRBV15 and TRBJ2-3; a possible D gene is TRBD2 (6 bases). Germline V gives CDR1 LNHNV, CDR2 YYDKDF (reference sequence). CDR3 length: 16 residues. V lost 0 bases to trimming and J lost 6 bases, with 16 bases between them. CDR3 nucleotides: TGTGCCACCAGCAGAGATCTAGCGTCTAGTTCGGATACGCAGTATTTT. It yields the protein CATSRDLASSSDTQYF.

This clonotype was counted at least ten times. The V call is TRBV6-1, the J call TRBJ2-5, with TRBD2 matching 10 bases. The CDR3 consists of 14 residues. The germline CDR1 and CDR2 sequences are MNHNS and SASEGT. V lost 6 bases and J lost 5; bases outside the gene matches: 6. This chain's CDR3 is CASSGAGGSETQYF. The DNA for the CDR3 is TGTGCCAGCAGCGGAGCGGGGGGGTCGGAGACCCAGTACTTC.

The chain has TRBV20-1 and TRBJ2-1, with TRBD1 identical over 10 bases. There are 12 residues in the CDR3. CDR1 is DFQATT, CDR2 SNEGSKA, per germline (reference sequence). After removal of 7 bases from V and 10 bases from J, the junction contained 7 bases not matched to a gene. CDR3 DNA: TGCAGTGGCAGGGACAGGGGATGGGAGCAGTTCTTC. Translating it yields CSGRDRGWEQFF.

The chain combines TRBV4-1 with TRBJ2-1; TRBD2 might be the D (5 bases). CDR3 size: 13 residues. The germline V gene has CDR1 MGHRA and CDR2 YSYEKL. With 4 bases removed from V and 7 bases from J, the gap between germline ends came to 11 bases. This chain's CDR3 is CASSPILANEQFF. CDR3 bases: TGCGCCAGCAGCCCGATCCTAGCTAATGAGCAGTTCTTC.

This clonotype was detected a few times. The rearrangement links TRBV28 to TRBJ2-3; perhaps TRBD1 as D (6 bases). Germline loops: CDR1 MDHEN, CDR2 SYDVKM. V was clipped by 5 bases and J by 1 base, with 10 bases between them. The CDR3 has 14 amino acids. The CDR3 sequence: CASSHRAGTDTQYF. CDR3 DNA: TGTGCCAGCAGTCACAGGGCCGGCACAGATACGCAGTATTTT.